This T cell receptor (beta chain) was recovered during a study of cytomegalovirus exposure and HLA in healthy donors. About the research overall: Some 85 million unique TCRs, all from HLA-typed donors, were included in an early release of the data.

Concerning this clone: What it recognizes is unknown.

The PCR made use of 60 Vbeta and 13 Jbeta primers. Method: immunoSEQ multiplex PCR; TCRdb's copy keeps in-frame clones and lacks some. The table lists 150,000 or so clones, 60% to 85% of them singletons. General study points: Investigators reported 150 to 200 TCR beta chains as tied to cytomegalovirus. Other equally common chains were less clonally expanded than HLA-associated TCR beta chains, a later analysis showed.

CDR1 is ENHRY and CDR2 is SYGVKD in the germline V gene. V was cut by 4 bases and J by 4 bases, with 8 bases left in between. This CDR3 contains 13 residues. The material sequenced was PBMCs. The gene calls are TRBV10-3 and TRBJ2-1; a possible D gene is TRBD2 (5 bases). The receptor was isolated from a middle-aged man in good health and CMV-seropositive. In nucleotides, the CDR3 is TGTGCCATCAGTGCCGGGGATTACAATGAGCAGTTCTTC. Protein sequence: CAISAGDYNEQFF.